This TCR beta chain was recovered during a study of shared T cell receptors in the human thymus. The repertoire was sequenced with immunoSEQ multiplex PCR; TCRdb's copy has only in-frame clones and lacks some. The table records roughly 410,000 clones, 95% of them present only once. Trimming took 5 bases from V and 1 from J; bases not matched to a gene: 9. Germline assignment: CDR1 GTSNPN and CDR2 SVGIG (reference sequence). The CDR3 is made up of 16 amino acids. Sequencing used thymocytes. This sequence joins TRBV30 and TRBJ1-5, with 9 bases aligning to TRBD1. The TCR was taken from a human donor. The CDR3 DNA is TGTGCCTGGGGACAGGGGACCCCCCCGAGCAATCAGCCCCAGCATTTT. Amino acid sequence: CAWGQGTPPSNQPQHF.